Detailed here is one T cell receptor beta chain. Its antigen remains unknown. A much larger clone differs by one base, so this may be a read error. Per the germline V gene, CDR1 is MNHNS and CDR2 is SASEGT. The CDR3 spans 15 residues. This entry is derived from a study of tumor and adjacent non-tumor tissue in lung cancer. Study-level points and caveats: TCR diversity was significantly greater in tumor than normal lung tissue. Tumor repertoires had a smaller top 100 clone share than normal lung.

The template was RNA from unsorted bulk tissue. Distant lung tissue was collected more than 3 cm away from the tumor edge. Between August and November 2014, newly diagnosed, chemotherapy-naive lung cancer patients underwent thoracic surgery in China. A modified ARM-PCR protocol with three rounds of nested PCR amplified TCRbeta. One entry per CDR3 protein, called by TCRdb with MiXCR from the multiplex PCR reads. Altogether tens of thousands of distinct CDR3 sequences are present, roughly 57% being singletons, with the ten largest covering around 33%. The gene calls are TRBV6-1 and TRBJ2-7; 11 bases fit TRBD1. This clonotype was sampled from a man aged 65-85 years with non-small cell lung cancer. Input material: distant non-tumor lung tissue. The CDR3 is CDSRNGQGASYEQYF. The CDR3 nucleotides read TGTGACAGCAGAAATGGACAGGGGGCTTCCTACGAGCAGTACTTC.